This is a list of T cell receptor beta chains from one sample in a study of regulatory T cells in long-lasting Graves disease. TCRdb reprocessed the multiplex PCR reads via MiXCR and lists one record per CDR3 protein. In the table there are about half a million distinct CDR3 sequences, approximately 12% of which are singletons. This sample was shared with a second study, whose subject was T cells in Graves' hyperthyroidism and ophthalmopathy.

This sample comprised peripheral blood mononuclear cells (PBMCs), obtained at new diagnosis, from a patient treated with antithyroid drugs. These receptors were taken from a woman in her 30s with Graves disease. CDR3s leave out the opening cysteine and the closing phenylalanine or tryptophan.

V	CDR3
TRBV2	ATLPTSGFYQQY
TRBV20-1	SAEPPGGPKGKLF
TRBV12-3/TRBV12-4	ASSPTGRRSEAF
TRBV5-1	ASSPLETGTEAF
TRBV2	ASSRDQAYEQY
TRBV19	ASSIRSYNEQF
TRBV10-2	ASTQTSANDIQY
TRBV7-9	ASSSKTGDRSGANVLT
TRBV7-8	ASSLRGGNGYT
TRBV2	ASSDYRVDGYT
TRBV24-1	ATSDRDRSHTGELF
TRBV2	ASSEAQGGYGYT
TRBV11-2	ASSPGTSGPYEQY
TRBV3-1	ASSPGTGGFQPQH
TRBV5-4	ASTRPGQRFSEAF
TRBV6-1	ASSEAAGGRPGYGYT
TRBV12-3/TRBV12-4	ASSLGSLYEQY
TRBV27	ASSLASGTVTGELF
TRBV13	ASSSTGPNPTDTQY
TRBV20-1	SASSVLDTQY
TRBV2	ASSDGRVFSYEQY
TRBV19	ASTSRQAIDTEAF
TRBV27	AGSLSGQPQH
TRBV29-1	SVQGLAGAQTSTNEQF
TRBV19	ASSITVYRMNTDTQY
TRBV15	ATSRNRENSPLH
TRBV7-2	ASSRQSATNEKLF
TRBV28	ASIDKSDRGLRETQY
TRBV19	ASSIGTGTQETQY
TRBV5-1	ASSKGLAGGGDTQY
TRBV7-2	ASSLGGTTNTEAF
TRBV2	ASSGDRGKY
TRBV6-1	ARAAGLNTEAF
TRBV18	ASSPPRGYSGNTIY
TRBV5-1	ASSGGRDTGELF
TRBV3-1	ASSQTKRGNTEAF
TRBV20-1	SARDPGRASTEAF
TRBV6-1	ASRKQRDSGNTIY
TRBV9	ASSPLLAGFRDTQY
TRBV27	ASSHGDGYEQY
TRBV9	ASGSKPGLSYEQY